A single T cell receptor beta chain is shown here with its context. Its antigen is as yet unknown. The source of the sample is a study of T-cell memory formation after mild COVID-19. Whole-study findings and limits: Detection of some responders pre-infection suggested pre-existing cross-reactive memory T cells participated. Contracting clones from day 15 to 85 showed balanced CD4/CD8; later expanders favored CD4+. Largely, contracting CD4+ clones fell within CM and EM, and contracting CD8+ clones within EMRA.

Constant-segment primers served in 5'RACE that generated TCR alpha and TCR beta cDNA libraries bearing sample barcodes and UMIs. TCRdb reanalysed the 5' RACE reads using MiXCR and keeps one entry per CDR3 protein. The sample lists roughly 410,000 distinct CDR3 sequences, roughly 24% occurring once. The CDR3 has 15 amino acids. Germline loops: CDR1 SGDLS, CDR2 YYNGEE. V lost 2 bases, J lost 6 bases, and 14 bases lay in between. V gene TRBV9 combines with J gene TRBJ2-2; perhaps TRBD2 as D (5 bases). Sequenced: PBMCs or a T cell subset sorted from them (not recorded which). The source of this sequence is an adult woman who had mild COVID-19 (a few samples of this study predate the infection). Cell type and time point are not known. In DNA form, the CDR3 reads TGTGCCAGCAGCGTCGGATCGGGGTTCTCCGGGGAGCTGTTTTTT. Translating gives CASSVGSGFSGELFF.